The 30 T cell receptor beta chains below all came from one sample that was sequenced in a study of early T cells in non-severe SARS-CoV-2 infection. Each CDR3 protein is one row after TCRdb ran MiXCR on the 5' RACE reads. This table holds about 97,000 distinct CDR3 sequences, around 14% found once. The sequencing sample was made of whole blood. All receptors derive from an adult who was a healthcare worker with PCR-confirmed SARS-CoV-2 infection or an uninfected control (not recorded which).

This clonotype was counted ten times or more. The rearrangement uses TRBV5-6 and TRBJ1-1, with a weak D call TRBD1 (5 bases). CDR1 and CDR2 from the germline V gene are SGHDT and YYEEEE. V lost 2 bases to trimming and J lost 5 bases, with 22 bases between them. CDR3 size: 17 residues. The chain's CDR3 is CASSFLIDRGSATEAFF. The CDR3 DNA is TGTGCCAGCAGCTTTCTGATCGACAGAGGGTCAGCTACTGAAGCTTTCTTT.

This clonotype occurred many times. The rearrangement joins TRBV11-2 to TRBJ1-1; D call uncertain. Between the trimmed V and J ends, which lost 5 bases and 1 base, there was a span of 8 bases. Germline-derived CDR1 and CDR2 are SGHAT and FQNNGV. This CDR3 contains 13 residues. CDR3 DNA sequence: TGTGCCAGCAGCATGCGACAGAACACTGAAGCTTTCTTT. Translating it yields CASSMRQNTEAFF. Variable domain in full (rest from reference TRBV11-2 and TRBJ1-1): EAGVAQSPRYKIIEKRQSVAFWCNPISGHATLYWYQQILGQGPKLLIQFQNNGVVDDSQLPKDRFSAERLKGVDSTLKIQPAKLEDSAVYLCASSMRQNTEAFFGQGTRLTVV.

The chain has TRBV6-5 and TRBJ2-7; D is possibly TRBD1 (6 bases). The V and J ends lost 2 bases and 0 bases respectively, with 8 bases between them. This CDR3 contains 14 residues. Germline CDR1 and CDR2: MNHEY and SVGAGI. DNA for the CDR3: TGTGCCAGCAGTTACAGCAGGGGCTCCTACGAGCAGTACTTC. Translating gives CASSYSRGSYEQYF.

This clonotype appeared many times. V gene TRBV19 combines with J gene TRBJ2-5; D unclear. CDR3 size: 12 residues. Between the trimmed V and J ends, which lost 3 bases and 0 bases, there was a span of 2 bases. In germline, CDR1 is LNHDA, CDR2 SQIVND (reference sequence). The DNA for the CDR3 is TGTGCCAGTAGTATCGACCAAGAGACCCAGTACTTC. Residues: CASSIDQETQYF.

This clonotype was seen only a few times. The gene calls are TRBV6-2 or TRBV6-3 and TRBJ2-1; D is unresolved. The CDR3 totals 14 residues. The ends were cut back, 0 bases at V and 8 bases at J, with 11 bases in the middle. Germline CDR1 is MNHEY and CDR2 is SVGEGT. DNA for the CDR3: TGTGCCAGCAGTTACTCGTTCCCTGTGGATGAGCAGTTCTTC. Translated, it gives CASSYSFPVDEQFF.

This clonotype was counted many times. This rearrangement joins TRBV25-1 to TRBJ2-7; 7 bases are shared with TRBD2. Germline V CDR1 and CDR2: MGHDK, SYGVNS. This CDR3 has 14 residues. Unmatched junction bases numbered 8, after V lost 5 bases and J lost 4 bases. As DNA, the CDR3 is TGTGCCAGCAGTCATGCCGGGACTATTTACGAGCAGTACTTC. It translates to CASSHAGTIYEQYF.

This chain links TRBV5-1 with TRBJ2-7, with no clear D. Trimming stripped 2 bases from V and 0 bases from J, with 9 bases between. This CDR3 spans 14 amino acids. From germline, CDR1 is SGHRS and CDR2 YFSETQ. The CDR3 coding sequence is TGCGCCAGCAGCTTAACTACCTACTCCTACGAGCAGTACTTC. This codes for CASSLTTYSYEQYF.

With respect to this clonotype: A read error may be the cause here, since a much bigger clone is one base away. The rearrangement joins TRBV15 to TRBJ1-5; perhaps TRBD1 as D (5 bases). The CDR3 consists of 15 residues. Germline assignment: CDR1 LNHNV and CDR2 YYDKDF (reference sequence). The V gene lost 5 bases and the J gene lost 1 base, with 12 bases spanning the gap. The CDR3 protein is CATSGDPGSNQPQHF. CDR3 in DNA: TGTGCCACCAGCGGGGACCCGGGCAGCAATCAGCCCCAGCATTTT. The full variable domain, rest sourced from reference TRBV15 and TRBJ1-5, is DAMVIQNPRYQVTQFGKPVTLSCSQTLNHNVMYWYQQKSSQAPKLLFHYYDKDFNNEADTPDNFQSRRPNTSFCFLDIRSPGLGDTAMYLCATSGDPGSNQPQHFGDGTRLSIL.

The chain uses TRBV12-3 or TRBV12-4 and TRBJ1-5; the D is unclear. V dropped 5 bases and J dropped 9 bases, with 20 bases sitting between them. The length of the CDR3 is 15 residues. In nucleotides, the CDR3 is TGTGCCAGCAGTGAGGGAAGAGCGGCCCGGGCGCCCCAGCATTTT. This sequence encodes CASSEGRAARAPQHF.

This clonotype was seen a handful of times. The rearrangement joins TRBV7-8 to TRBJ1-1; D call uncertain. Germline CDR1 is SGHVS and CDR2 is FQNEAQ. V was pared by 2 bases and J by 1 base, with 11 bases between. This CDR3 is built from 15 residues. CDR3 in amino acids: CASSLFRTTNTEAFF. For the CDR3, the DNA is TGTGCCAGCAGCTTATTCAGGACTACGAACACTGAAGCTTTCTTT. Using reference TRBV7-8 and TRBJ1-1 for the parts outside the CDR3, the full variable domain is GAGVSQSPRYKVAKRGQDVALRCDPISGHVSLFWYQQALGQGPEFLTYFQNEAQLDKSGLPSDRFFAERPEGSVSTLKIQRTQQEDSAVYLCASSLFRTTNTEAFFGQGTRLTVV.

The chain is built from TRBV7-2 and TRBJ2-3; no clear D. Trimming removed 5 bases from V and 4 bases from J, with 7 bases in between. Per the germline V gene, CDR1 is SGHTA and CDR2 is FQGNSA. This CDR3 has 12 amino acids. CDR3 sequence: CASSPNSDTQYF. CDR3 DNA: TGTGCCAGCAGCCCCAATTCAGATACGCAGTATTTT. Combining the CDR3 with reference TRBV7-2 and TRBJ2-3 gives the whole variable domain GAGVSQSPSNKVTEKGKDVELRCDPISGHTALYWYRQSLGQGLEFLIYFQGNSAPDKSGLPSDRFSAERTGGSVSTLTIQRTQQEDSAVYLCASSPNSDTQYFGPGTRLTVL.

This clonotype was picked up a small number of times. This chain joins TRBV2 and TRBJ2-3; D is tentatively TRBD1 or TRBD2 (5 bases each). The CDR3 is 17 amino acids. Between the trimmed V and J ends, which lost 0 bases and 2 bases, there was a span of 15 bases. Germline lookup yields CDR1 SNHLY and CDR2 FYNNEI. CDR3 region: CASSEARKGRATDTQYF. CDR3 DNA: TGTGCCAGCAGTGAAGCGCGGAAGGGGCGGGCCACAGATACGCAGTATTTT.

This clonotype occurred many times. The chain combines TRBV5-1 with TRBJ2-5; 7 bases are shared with TRBD2. This CDR3 has 14 residues. The germline V gene has CDR1 SGHRS and CDR2 YFSETQ. After removal of 1 base from V and 4 bases from J, the junction contained 4 bases not matched to a gene. The CDR3, as DNA: TGCGCCAGCAGCTTGACAGCTAGCGGAGAGACCCAGTACTTC. Translating it yields CASSLTASGETQYF.

The chain couples TRBV28 to TRBJ2-4, with 11 bases fitting TRBD2. CDR3 length: 19 residues. Germline assignment: CDR1 MDHEN and CDR2 SYDVKM. The junction had 10 bases not matched to a gene; V was cut back by 3 bases and J by 0 bases. The CDR3: CASSFSSGRVGLAKNIQYF. As DNA, the CDR3 is TGTGCCAGCAGTTTTAGTAGCGGGAGGGTCGGTCTAGCCAAAAACATTCAGTACTTC. The complete variable domain, with remaining parts taken from reference TRBV28 and TRBJ2-4, reads DVKVTQSSRYLVKRTGEKVFLECVQDMDHENMFWYRQDPGLGLRLIYFSYDVKMKEKGDIPEGYSVSREKKERFSLILESASTNQTSMYLCASSFSSGRVGLAKNIQYFGAGTRLSVL.

On this clonotype: This may come from a read error, since a much larger clone is one base off. The chain is built from TRBV19 and TRBJ2-3, with 9 bases matching TRBD1. Germline V CDR1 and CDR2: LNHDA, SQIVND (reference sequence). The CDR3 contains 16 residues. Losses at the gene ends were 6 bases for V and 4 bases for J; bases not matched to a gene: 11. The CDR3 reads CASRIPGQGLSDTQYF. CDR3 sequence (DNA): TGTGCCAGTAGAATCCCGGGACAGGGTTTATCAGATACGCAGTATTTT. Full variable domain (rest looked up from reference TRBV19 and TRBJ2-3): DGGITQSPKYLFRKEGQNVTLSCEQNLNHDAMYWYRQDPGQGLRLIYYSQIVNDFQKGDIAEGYSVSREKKESFPLTVTSAQKNPTAFYLCASRIPGQGLSDTQYFGPGTRLTVL.

CDR3 bases: TGCAGTGCCGCGGGGGGGGCTAATACCGAGCAGTACTTC. It codes for CSAAGGANTEQYF. The chain is built from TRBV20-1 and TRBJ2-7; 9 positions agree with TRBD2. Germline CDR1 and CDR2: DFQATT and SNEGSKA (reference sequence). The CDR3 extends over 13 amino acids. V dropped 6 bases and J dropped 6; count of bases not matched to a gene: 9.

The sample holds many counts of this clonotype. V gene TRBV11-3 combines with J gene TRBJ2-2; D gene ambiguous. Trimming left V 8 bases short and J 2 bases short, with 9 bases between. Germline V gene data show CDR1 as SGHNT and CDR2 as YENEEA. The length of the CDR3 is 13 residues. This chain's CDR3 is CASHGDNTGELFF. CDR3 bases: TGTGCCAGCCATGGCGACAACACCGGGGAGCTGTTTTTT.

This clonotype was observed many times. The genes are TRBV7-2 and TRBJ2-2; D remains ambiguous. Between the trimmed V and J ends, which lost 3 bases and 5 bases, there was a span of 10 bases. Germline loops: CDR1 SGHTA, CDR2 FQGNSA. This CDR3 is 14 amino acids long. The CDR3 reads CASSFLSSTGELFF. The CDR3 nucleotides are TGTGCCAGCAGCTTCCTGAGTTCGACCGGGGAGCTGTTTTTT. Full variable domain (outside the CDR3, taken from reference TRBV7-2 and TRBJ2-2): GAGVSQSPSNKVTEKGKDVELRCDPISGHTALYWYRQSLGQGLEFLIYFQGNSAPDKSGLPSDRFSAERTGGSVSTLTIQRTQQEDSAVYLCASSFLSSTGELFFGEGSRLTVL.

This clonotype appeared many times. For the CDR3, the DNA is TGTGCCAGCAGTTCTTGGCAAGAAGCTTTCTTT. Its protein is CASSSWQEAFF. This chain links TRBV12-3 or TRBV12-4 with TRBJ1-1; no reliable D call. Trimming pared 4 bases from V and 8 bases from J, leaving 8 bases between. This CDR3 has 11 amino acids.

Many counts were recorded for this clonotype. The chain carries TRBV18 and TRBJ2-3; 10 bases match TRBD2. V lost 2 bases and J lost 8; bases outside the gene matches: 13. Germline assignment: CDR1 KGHSH and CDR2 LQKENI. This CDR3 has 17 residues. DNA of the CDR3: TGTGCCAGCTCACCAGTCTCGAGCGGGAGGGCTCGTGGTACGCAGTATTTT. Its translation is CASSPVSSGRARGTQYF.

This clonotype was counted many times. The rearrangement joins TRBV7-9 to TRBJ2-1, with D uncertain. The CDR3 has 13 residues. The ends were cut back, 1 base at V and 6 bases at J, with 7 bases in the middle. Per germline, CDR1 SEHNR and CDR2 FQNEAQ (reference sequence). The CDR3 DNA reads TGTGCCAGCAGCTTAGAATGGGGCAATGAGCAGTTCTTC. The encoded protein is CASSLEWGNEQFF.

The chain joins TRBV12-3 or TRBV12-4 to TRBJ2-5; D could derive from TRBD1 or TRBD2 (7 bases each). The V end was cut by 6 bases, the J end by 4 bases, with 18 bases between. The CDR3 length is 15 residues. The CDR3 DNA is TGTGCCAGCAGCCCCGCCGGGAGGACAGGAGAGACCCAGTACTTC. Translating gives CASSPAGRTGETQYF.

V gene TRBV10-2 combines with J gene TRBJ2-7; D is perhaps TRBD2 (6 bases). This CDR3 is 12 amino acids long. Trimming took 7 bases from V and 4 from J, leaving 11 bases between them. The germline V gene has CDR1 WSHSY and CDR2 SAAADI. Here the CDR3 DNA reads TGCGCCAGCATGACTAGAAAGTACGAGCAGTACTTC. It codes for CASMTRKYEQYF.

This clonotype showed up just a few times. This chain connects TRBV5-1 to TRBJ2-3, with 15 nucleotides matching TRBD2. V lost 5 bases to trimming and J lost 0 bases; unmatched junction nucleotides: 7. The V gene's germline CDR1 is SGHRS and CDR2 YFSETQ. This CDR3 region has 18 residues. The CDR3 protein is CASRHGLAGGYSTDTQYF. DNA for the CDR3: TGCGCCAGCAGGCATGGACTAGCGGGAGGGTATAGCACAGATACGCAGTATTTT.

This chain uses TRBV5-1 with TRBJ2-2; D possibly corresponds to TRBD1 (5 bases). CDR1 and CDR2 (germline): SGHRS, YFSETQ. The CDR3 runs to 17 residues. The ends were cut back, 3 bases at V and 4 bases at J, with 19 bases in the middle. This CDR3 reads CASSSMLAHQGTGELFF. CDR3 bases: TGCGCCAGCAGCTCCATGTTGGCACACCAGGGCACCGGGGAGCTGTTTTTT. Variable domain in full (rest from reference TRBV5-1 and TRBJ2-2): KAGVTQTPRYLIKTRGQQVTLSCSPISGHRSVSWYQQTPGQGLQFLFEYFSETQRNKGNFPGRFSGRQFSNSRSEMNVSTLELGDSALYLCASSSMLAHQGTGELFFGEGSRLTVL.

The chain links TRBV20-1 to TRBJ2-2, with TRBD1 identical over 8 bases. V shed 3 bases and J 2 bases; nucleotides not matched to a gene: 5. The CDR3 contains 15 residues. Germline V gene sequence: CDR1 DFQATT, CDR2 SNEGSKA (reference sequence). The DNA of the CDR3 is TGCAGTGCTAGGTCCGGACAGGGTAACACCGGGGAGCTGTTTTTT. Amino acids: CSARSGQGNTGELFF.

Many counts were recorded for this clonotype. The chain uses TRBV20-1 and TRBJ2-1; D possibly corresponds to TRBD2 (6 bases). Trimming pared 0 bases from V and 0 bases from J, leaving 15 bases between. Germline V lookup: CDR1 DFQATT, CDR2 SNEGSKA (reference sequence). The CDR3 is 17 residues long. The CDR3 reads CSARDHSGSFSYNEQFF. CDR3 in DNA: TGCAGTGCTAGAGACCATAGCGGATCCTTCTCCTACAATGAGCAGTTCTTC.

Details on this clonotype: The junction differs from germline at one of its ends, possibly a read error. The rearrangement links TRBV19 to TRBJ1-2; the D is unclear. The CDR3 has 12 residues. Germline V gene data show CDR1 as LNHDA and CDR2 as SQIVND (reference sequence). This chain's CDR3 is CVSKRASYGYTF. CDR3 nucleotide sequence: TGTGTCAGTAAGAGGGCTTCCTATGGCTACACCTTC.

This sequence joins TRBV5-1 and TRBJ2-6, with D tentatively TRBD1 (5 bases). Germline values: CDR1 SGHRS, CDR2 YFSETQ. The V end was cut by 0 bases, the J end by 3 bases, with 13 bases between. This CDR3 has 17 amino acids. CDR3 sequence: CASSLGPQGGGANVLTF. CDR3 DNA: TGCGCCAGCAGCTTGGGACCCCAGGGCGGTGGGGCCAACGTCCTGACTTTC. Full variable domain (remainder filled in from reference TRBV5-1 and TRBJ2-6): KAGVTQTPRYLIKTRGQQVTLSCSPISGHRSVSWYQQTPGQGLQFLFEYFSETQRNKGNFPGRFSGRQFSNSRSEMNVSTLELGDSALYLCASSLGPQGGGANVLTFGAGSRLTVL.

At least ten counts were recorded for this clonotype. The genes are TRBV12-3 or TRBV12-4 and TRBJ1-2; unclear D gene. Deletions cut 6 bases from V and 8 bases from J, with 16 bases between. The CDR3 extends over 13 amino acids. CDR3 sequence: CASSLTWMGGYTF. The CDR3 nucleotides read TGTGCCAGCAGCTTGACATGGATGGGCGGCTACACCTTC.